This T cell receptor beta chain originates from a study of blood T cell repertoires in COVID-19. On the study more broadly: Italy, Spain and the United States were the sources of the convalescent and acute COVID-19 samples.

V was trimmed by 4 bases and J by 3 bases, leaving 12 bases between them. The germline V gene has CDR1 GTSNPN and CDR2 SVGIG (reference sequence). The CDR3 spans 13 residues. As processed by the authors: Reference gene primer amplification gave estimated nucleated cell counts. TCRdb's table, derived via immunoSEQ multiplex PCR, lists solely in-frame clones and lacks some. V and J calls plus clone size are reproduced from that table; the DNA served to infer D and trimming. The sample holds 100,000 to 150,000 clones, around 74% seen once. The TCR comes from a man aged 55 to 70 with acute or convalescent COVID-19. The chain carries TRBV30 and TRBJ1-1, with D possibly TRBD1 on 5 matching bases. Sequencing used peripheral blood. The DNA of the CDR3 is TGTGCCTGGACAGGGATTGGTGACACTGAAGCTTTCTTT. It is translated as CAWTGIGDTEAFF.